The rows below give T cell receptor beta chains drawn from one sample of a study of blood T cell repertoires in COVID-19. Using immunoSEQ multiplex PCR, the repertoire was profiled, and TCRdb retains in-frame clones only, with some absent. This table has fewer than 400,000 clones, approximately 90% appearing once. The sample taken for sequencing was PBMCs or T cells enriched from blood (not recorded which). Receptors originate from a man in his thirties or forties who had recovered from COVID-19. The CDR3 runs from the conserved cysteine through the conserved F or W. The D gene is left open where the match is weak.

v_gene | d_gene | CDR3aa
TRBV7-9 | NA | CASSWDSREQYF
TRBV4-1 | NA | CASSQAPGADTQYF
TRBV6-5 | NA | CASSTDGLLAYEQYF
TRBV30 | TRBD2 | CAREGAAQETQYF
TRBV9 | TRBD2 | CASSELAGGRETQYF
TRBV7-9 | NA | CASSPTISGNTIYF
TRBV5-1 | NA | CASSLPIENTGELFF
TRBV7-9 | TRBD1 | CASSAGQGAIYEQYF
TRBV7-9 | TRBD1 | CASSLIGTGTYEQYF
TRBV12-2 | NA | CASHFFASGRKMAHESNEQFF
TRBV7-9 | TRBD1 | CASSLGDRRSYEQYF
TRBV5-1 | TRBD1 | CASSFVAGGGLSEKLFF
TRBV18 | TRBD1 | CASSPGTGSRYEQYF
TRBV5-6 | TRBD1 | CASSSGQVPNQPQHF
TRBV24-1 | TRBD1 | CATSLQGASGYTF
TRBV28 | NA | CASSPTGSVGSYEQYF
TRBV7-2 | NA | CASSPEGTDGYTF
TRBV19 | NA | CASSIDRVSTDTQYF
TRBV25-1 | NA | CASSEGQYNEQFF
TRBV28 | NA | CASSMSSWTENYGYTF